The sequence of this TCR beta chain was determined in a study of monozygotic twins with inflammatory bowel disease. UMIs that included a 6-nucleotide sample barcode were added by template switching, which took place during cDNA synthesis. From the 5' RACE reads, TCRdb lists one entry per CDR3 protein and no DNA. This sample's table has 140,000 to 150,000 distinct CDR3 sequences. Concerning this clonotype itself: Its antigen remains unidentified.

Study-level points and caveats: Treatment differences in immunosuppression may have added variability to the repertoires of patients. Twin pairs that were concordant did not differ from discordant pairs in repertoire similarity, possibly from limited power.

T cells were not sorted, and total RNA was isolated straight from whole blood. Per germline, CDR1 LNHNV and CDR2 YYDKDF (reference sequence). This CDR3 region has 14 residues. This rearrangement joins TRBV15 to TRBJ1-2; the TRBD1 assignment by TCRdb is unverifiable without DNA. The sequence derives from a human donor with ulcerative colitis or Crohn's disease, or a healthy co-twin of an affected twin (not recorded which). The sample consisted of blood. CDR3: CATSREGRAYGYTF.